One and the same sample provided the 19 T cell receptor beta chains below, sequenced in a study of T cell responses to AZD1222 COVID-19 vaccine. Only in-frame clones appear in the TCRdb table, and some are missing; sequencing was by immunoSEQ multiplex PCR. The sample records tens of thousands of clones, around 85% being singletons. The sample consisted of peripheral blood, taken on day 0 of MenACWY control vaccination. All receptors come from an adult in good health.

This sequence joins TRBV6-4 and TRBJ2-1; 13 nucleotides line up with TRBD2. From germline, CDR1 is MRHNA and CDR2 SNTAGT. The trim removed 8 bases at V and 5 bases at J, leaving 12 bases unmatched. The CDR3 has 17 residues. In DNA form, the CDR3 reads TGTGCCAGCCCGGGACTAGCGGGACCCTACATTGACAATGAGCAGTTCTTC. It translates to CASPGLAGPYIDNEQFF.

The chain couples TRBV28 to TRBJ2-5; 9 bases line up with TRBD2. The V segment lost 8 bases and the J segment 4 bases; nucleotides outside the gene matches: 5. The CDR3 runs 13 residues. Germline V gene sequence: CDR1 MDHEN, CDR2 SYDVKM. CDR3 loop: CASGLSGRETQYF. The CDR3 DNA reads as TGTGCCAGCGGGCTTAGCGGGAGAGAGACCCAGTACTTC.

The gene calls are TRBV11-1 and TRBJ1-6, with D tentatively TRBD1 (6 bases). Germline V lookup: CDR1 SGHAT, CDR2 FQDESV (reference sequence). CDR3 length equals 13 residues. Trimming took off 6 bases at V and 7 bases at J, with 10 bases between the two ends. The CDR3 region has the DNA TGTGCCAGCAGTATGAGGGGGAATTCACCCCTCCACTTT. Protein: CASSMRGNSPLHF.

The V gene is TRBV7-2, the J gene TRBJ2-1; 8 positions match TRBD2. The CDR3 sequence is 17 residues long. Germline lookup yields CDR1 SGHTA and CDR2 FQGNSA. J gave up 4 bases and V 1 base, and 9 bases lay outside the gene matches. The CDR3, as DNA: TGTGCCAGCAGCTTAGGCCGAGGGAGCGGGAGTTACAATGAGCAGTTCTTC. Translation gives CASSLGRGSGSYNEQFF.

The table lists this clone with a few counts. The chain recombines TRBV18 with TRBJ2-6; maybe TRBD2 (5 bases). V was shortened by 6 bases and J by 1 base, with 10 bases between the two germline ends. The germline CDR1 and CDR2 sequences are KGHSH and LQKENI. The CDR3 extends over 15 amino acids. In DNA form, the CDR3 reads TGTGCCAGCTCTTTAGGACTGTCTGGGGCCAACGTCCTGACTTTC. It translates to CASSLGLSGANVLTF.

This rearrangement joins TRBV28 to TRBJ2-7; 8 bases are a match to TRBD2. V lost 6 bases, J lost 5 bases, and 15 bases stayed unmatched. Germline V CDR1 and CDR2: MDHEN, SYDVKM. This CDR3 has 16 amino acids. The CDR3 DNA sequence: TGTGCCAGCAGCTACGAAGGGACTAGTTCTTTCGACGAGCAGTACTTC. Translated: CASSYEGTSSFDEQYF.

The chain joins TRBV19 to TRBJ1-1, with 7 bases lining up with TRBD1. The germline gives CDR1 LNHDA, CDR2 SQIVND (reference sequence). The CDR3 runs 14 residues. The V gene end was trimmed by 6 bases and the J gene end by 1 base; junction bases not matched to a gene: 5. The CDR3 reads CASRVGDRNTEAFF. The CDR3 DNA reads as TGTGCCAGTAGAGTGGGGGACAGGAACACTGAAGCTTTCTTT.

This chain connects TRBV9 to TRBJ2-5; D is ambiguous. The V end was cut by 2 bases, the J end by 1 base, with 9 bases between. Germline CDR1 reads SGDLS; CDR2 reads YYNGEE. CDR3 length: 14 amino acids. CDR3 in amino acids: CASSVSPGQETQYF. The CDR3 DNA reads TGTGCCAGCAGCGTCTCCCCAGGCCAAGAGACCCAGTACTTC. Full variable domain (outside the CDR3, taken from reference TRBV9 and TRBJ2-5): DSGVTQTPKHLITATGQRVTLRCSPRSGDLSVYWYQQSLDQGLQFLIQYYNGEERAKGNILERFSAQQFPDLHSELNLSSLELGDSALYFCASSVSPGQETQYFGPGTRLLVL.

V gene TRBV28 combines with J gene TRBJ1-6, with D unresolved. V dropped 2 bases and J dropped 7 bases, with 6 bases sitting between them. CDR3 size: 13 residues. The germline CDR1 and CDR2 sequences are MDHEN and SYDVKM. The CDR3, as DNA: TGTGCCAGCAGTTTAATAGGCAATTCACCCCTCCACTTT. It encodes CASSLIGNSPLHF. The full variable domain, rest sourced from reference TRBV28 and TRBJ1-6, is DVKVTQSSRYLVKRTGEKVFLECVQDMDHENMFWYRQDPGLGLRLIYFSYDVKMKEKGDIPEGYSVSREKKERFSLILESASTNQTSMYLCASSLIGNSPLHFGNGTRLTVT.

The chain joins TRBV5-4 to TRBJ2-4, with TRBD1 identical over 10 bases. The CDR3 runs 15 residues. Germline V gives CDR1 SGHNT, CDR2 YYREEE (reference sequence). J lost 7 bases, V lost 5 bases, and 9 bases had no gene match. CDR3 coding DNA: TGTGCCAGCAGTCTACCGGGACAGGGGTTTAACATTCAGTACTTC. Translating it yields CASSLPGQGFNIQYF.

Details on this clone: The limits of the CDR3 on the DNA are not certain, so only TCRdb's listed CDR3 is given. This chain uses TRBV9 with TRBJ2-3; the table assigns TRBD2, which was not confirmed against the DNA. The CDR3 adds up to 20 amino acids, both ends counted. Germline V lookup: CDR1 SGDLS, CDR2 YYNGEE. This CDR3 reads CASSVEPLGDLGMGTDTQYF.

The gene calls are TRBV6-5 and TRBJ1-5; no definite D call. The V end was cut by 0 bases, the J end by 8 bases, with 8 bases between. This CDR3 has 13 residues. Germline lookup yields CDR1 MNHEY and CDR2 SVGAGI. DNA for the CDR3: TGTGCCAGCAGTTACTCGAGTGACAAGCCCCAGCATTTT. Protein product: CASSYSSDKPQHF.

This clone was detected only once. The chain carries TRBV7-9 and TRBJ2-5; D is perhaps TRBD2 (6 bases). This CDR3 is built from 13 residues. Trimming took off 5 bases at V and 7 bases at J, with 14 bases between the two ends. Germline CDR1 and CDR2: SEHNR and FQNEAQ (reference sequence). CDR3 in amino acids: CASSPDLGGTQYF. In DNA form, the CDR3 reads TGTGCCAGCAGCCCAGATCTGGGGGGGACCCAGTACTTC.

This chain links TRBV5-1 with TRBJ1-1; a weak D match, TRBD1 (5 bases). The CDR3 contains 15 residues. CDR1 is SGHRS, CDR2 YFSETQ, per germline. Between the trimmed V and J ends, which lost 0 bases and 4 bases, there was a span of 13 bases. The CDR3 nucleotides read TGCGCCAGCAGCTTGGTAGGGGTGGGGAGCACTGAAGCTTTCTTT. It yields the protein CASSLVGVGSTEAFF.

The V and J genes are TRBV7-8 and TRBJ1-1, with D uncertain. Germline assignment: CDR1 SGHVS and CDR2 FQNEAQ. CDR3 length equals 13 residues. V gave up 2 bases and J gave up 3 bases, with 7 bases separating them. CDR3 nucleotides: TGTGCCAGCAGCTTATTTAGGGACACTGAAGCTTTCTTT. It specifies CASSLFRDTEAFF.

This clone is labeled as medium-sized. V gene TRBV27 combines with J gene TRBJ1-2; no definite D call. This CDR3 comprises 15 residues. Between the trimmed V and J ends, which lost 0 bases and 2 bases, there was a span of 10 bases. The germline CDR1 and CDR2 sequences are MNHEY and SMNVEV (reference sequence). The CDR3 protein is CASSLSETANYGYTF. CDR3 DNA: TGTGCCAGCAGTTTATCGGAAACAGCGAACTATGGCTACACCTTC.

CDR3 amino acids: CASSLQENYGYTF. The CDR3 coding sequence is TGCGCCAGCAGCTTACAGGAGAACTATGGCTACACCTTC. The chain combines TRBV5-1 with TRBJ1-2, with D perhaps matching TRBD1 (5 bases). CDR3 length: 13 amino acids. The germline V gene encodes CDR1 SGHRS and CDR2 YFSETQ. V was shortened by 2 bases and J by 2 bases, with 7 bases between the two germline ends.

J is TRBJ2-3 and V is TRBV4-2; D possibly corresponds to TRBD2 (5 bases). V lost 4 bases to trimming and J lost 4 bases, with 15 bases between them. The CDR3 is 15 amino acids. CDR1 and CDR2 from the germline V gene are LGHNA and YNFKEQ. CDR3 protein: CASSPGGGQADTQYF. CDR3 sequence (DNA): TGTGCCAGCAGCCCGGGTGGCGGGCAGGCAGATACGCAGTATTTT.

The V and J genes are TRBV11-2 and TRBJ2-1, with a weak D call TRBD1 (5 bases). V was shortened by 2 bases and J by 5 bases, with 16 bases between the two germline ends. This CDR3 has 16 residues. CDR1 and CDR2 (germline): SGHAT, FQNNGV. CDR3 DNA sequence: TGTGCCAGCAGCTTAACCCCGAGACAGAAAAACAATGAGCAGTTCTTC. It yields the protein CASSLTPRQKNNEQFF.